This T cell receptor beta chain originates from a study of early T cells in non-severe SARS-CoV-2 infection. In the study overall: RNA in bulk from unsorted whole blood was sequenced, and chains were unpaired.

TCRdb independently ran MiXCR on the 5' RACE reads; one entry per CDR3 protein. This sample has roughly 72,000 distinct CDR3 sequences, with 9.5% to 15% found just once. The CDR3 consists of 16 residues. Per the germline V gene, CDR1 is SGHVS and CDR2 is FQNEAQ. V was pared by 2 bases and J by 4 bases, with 15 bases between. The material sequenced was whole blood, taken at baseline. The chain has TRBV7-8 and TRBJ2-1; D might be TRBD2 (6 bases). This clonotype was sampled from an adult who was a healthcare worker with PCR-confirmed SARS-CoV-2 infection or an uninfected control (not recorded which). CDR3 nucleotide sequence: TGTGCCAGCAGCTTACGTCCTTGGGGAGGTTACAATGAGCAGTTCTTC. This translates into CASSLRPWGGYNEQFF.